The 22 T cell receptor beta chains in this list originate from one sample, sequenced in a study of shared clonotypes between healthy human individuals. Only in-frame clones appear in the TCRdb table, and some are missing; sequencing was by immunoSEQ multiplex PCR. The sample gives a few million clones, 90% to 95% of which show up once; about 0.39% is in the top ten. Material: naive CD4+ T cells from PBMCs. Subset denoted: CD45RA+ positively selected. These receptors were taken from a man younger than 35 in good health. Some clones in this sample may be carry-over from other donors' samples.

Of note for this clone: Other DNA sequences in this sample translate to the same CDR3. V gene TRBV5-1 combines with J gene TRBJ2-3; 8 nucleotides agree with TRBD2. Germline V gene sequence: CDR1 SGHRS, CDR2 YFSETQ. The CDR3 has 15 residues. J gave up 4 bases and V 0 bases, and 4 bases lay outside the gene matches. The CDR3 coding sequence is TGCGCCAGCAGCTTGGCTGCGGGAGGCCCAGATACGCAGTATTTT. This encodes CASSLAAGGPDTQYF.

Concerning this clone: Other DNA sequences within the sample encode an identical CDR3. V usage is TRBV5-1 and J usage is TRBJ2-7; D is ambiguous. Germline loops: CDR1 SGHRS, CDR2 YFSETQ. CDR3 length: 11 residues. The V and J ends lost 4 bases and 2 bases respectively, with 4 bases between them. CDR3 in amino acids: CASSGTYEQYF. The CDR3 coding sequence is TGCGCCAGCAGCGGGACCTACGAGCAGTACTTC.

The chain links TRBV5-1 to TRBJ1-1; no clear D gene. V lost 7 bases and J lost 0, with 13 bases in between. The CDR3 is made up of 14 amino acids. Germline V gene lookup returns CDR1 SGHRS and CDR2 YFSETQ. The DNA of the CDR3 is TGCGCCAGCGCGGCAGCACCTATGAACACTGAAGCTTTCTTT. Its protein product is CASAAAPMNTEAFF. Full variable domain (remainder filled in from reference TRBV5-1 and TRBJ1-1): KAGVTQTPRYLIKTRGQQVTLSCSPISGHRSVSWYQQTPGQGLQFLFEYFSETQRNKGNFPGRFSGRQFSNSRSEMNVSTLELGDSALYLCASAAAPMNTEAFFGQGTRLTVV.

The V call is TRBV5-1, the J call TRBJ2-7; D is unresolved. The germline V gene encodes CDR1 SGHRS and CDR2 YFSETQ. The CDR3 has 15 residues. V shed 0 bases and J shed 3 bases, with 13 bases lying between them. The CDR3 coding sequence is TGCGCCAGCAGCTTGGACGACGAGGCAGTCTACGAGCAGTACTTC. Its protein product is CASSLDDEAVYEQYF.

The chain is built from TRBV19 and TRBJ1-1; D gene unclear. This CDR3 is 15 amino acids long. Trimming took off 4 bases at V and 3 bases at J, with 15 bases between the two ends. Germline V gene lookup returns CDR1 LNHDA and CDR2 SQIVND (reference sequence). The CDR3 DNA reads as TGTGCCAGTAGTACCCCCACTGGGCGTCACACTGAAGCTTTCTTT. This codes for CASSTPTGRHTEAFF.

About this clone: The identical CDR3 is also encoded by other nucleotide sequences in the sample. V is TRBV5-1 and J is TRBJ2-3, with 7 positions matching TRBD2. There are 16 residues in the CDR3. Germline values: CDR1 SGHRS, CDR2 YFSETQ. J was trimmed by 0 bases and V by 0 bases; bases with no gene match: 4. The CDR3 region is CASSLAGGTSTDTQYF. In nucleotides, the CDR3 is TGCGCCAGCAGCTTGGCCGGGGGGACTAGCACAGATACGCAGTATTTT.

The chain joins TRBV19 to TRBJ1-2; D might be TRBD1 (5 bases). In germline, CDR1 is LNHDA, CDR2 SQIVND (reference sequence). The CDR3 spans 13 residues. Trimming stripped 3 bases from V and 8 bases from J, with 13 bases between. The CDR3 region has the DNA TGTGCCAGTAGTATTGGTTCAGGGAACGGCTACACCTTC. It is translated as CASSIGSGNGYTF.

CDR3 in amino acids: CASSERTGNSDTQYF. The CDR3 coding sequence is TGCGCCAGCAGTGAGAGGACAGGGAACTCAGATACGCAGTATTTT. The chain is built from TRBV10-1 and TRBJ2-3, with 8 bases matching TRBD1. J was trimmed by 4 bases and V by 2 bases; bases with no gene match: 5. CDR3 length: 15 amino acids. Germline V lookup: CDR1 WNHNN, CDR2 SYGVQD (reference sequence).

V gene TRBV27 combines with J gene TRBJ1-1; TRBD1 aligns across 8 bases. Germline CDR1 reads MNHEY; CDR2 reads SMNVEV (reference sequence). This CDR3 region has 15 residues. With V trimmed by 5 bases and J by 4 bases, 9 bases remained unmatched. The CDR3 region is CASSIPGQGGTEAFF. DNA for the CDR3: TGTGCCAGCAGTATCCCCGGACAGGGAGGCACTGAAGCTTTCTTT.

A single count supports this clone. The chain recombines TRBV28 with TRBJ2-1, with 7 bases lining up with TRBD1. V dropped 3 bases and J dropped 2; count of bases not matched to a gene: 7. Germline V gene lookup returns CDR1 MDHEN and CDR2 SYDVKM. This CDR3 has 16 amino acids. CDR3 protein: CASSFEEGAAYNEQFF. The CDR3 DNA reads TGTGCCAGCAGTTTTGAAGAGGGGGCGGCCTACAATGAGCAGTTCTTC.

The V call is TRBV5-8, the J call TRBJ1-4, with D possibly being TRBD1 (6 bases). V was cut by 2 bases and J by 7 bases, with 12 bases left in between. The CDR3 runs 14 residues. The germline V gene has CDR1 SGHTS and CDR2 YDEGEE. The CDR3, as DNA: TGTGCCAGCAGCTTCGGGGGGCTGGGTGAAAAACTGTTTTTT. It translates to CASSFGGLGEKLFF.

J is TRBJ2-7 and V is TRBV5-1; possibly TRBD1 for D (5 bases). Between the trimmed V and J ends, which lost 4 bases and 6 bases, there was a span of 20 bases. Germline lookup yields CDR1 SGHRS and CDR2 YFSETQ. This CDR3 spans 15 amino acids. As DNA, the CDR3 is TGCGCCAGCAGCCTCGCTGGGGCTCCCCGCCTCGAGCAGTACTTC. Protein: CASSLAGAPRLEQYF. The whole variable domain, remainder taken from reference TRBV5-1 and TRBJ2-7, is KAGVTQTPRYLIKTRGQQVTLSCSPISGHRSVSWYQQTPGQGLQFLFEYFSETQRNKGNFPGRFSGRQFSNSRSEMNVSTLELGDSALYLCASSLAGAPRLEQYFGPGTRLTVT.

The chain links TRBV19 to TRBJ2-7, with 10 bases identical to TRBD2. The V and J ends lost 1 base and 5 bases, in that order; junction bases with no gene match: 5. CDR1 and CDR2 from the germline V gene are LNHDA and SQIVND (reference sequence). CDR3 size: 15 residues. CDR3 sequence reads: CASSIVGLAGDEQYF. As DNA, the CDR3 is TGTGCCAGTAGTATAGTCGGGCTAGCGGGAGACGAGCAGTACTTC.

The chain links TRBV6-5 to TRBJ2-7; no definite D call. The CDR3 is 15 residues long. V shed 6 bases and J shed 2 bases, with 17 bases lying between them. In germline, CDR1 is MNHEY, CDR2 SVGAGI. CDR3 DNA: TGTGCCAGCAGCTTGCGTGCACTGGCTCCCTACGAGCAGTACTTC. Protein product: CASSLRALAPYEQYF.

The chain joins TRBV7-9 to TRBJ1-4, with D tentatively TRBD1 (5 bases). Trimming removed 1 base from V and 7 bases from J, with 10 bases in between. Germline CDR1 SEHNR, CDR2 FQNEAQ (reference sequence). The CDR3 consists of 14 residues. The CDR3 loop reads CASSLVGAGEKLFF. The CDR3 DNA follows: TGTGCCAGCAGCTTAGTAGGGGCGGGTGAAAAACTGTTTTTT. The complete variable domain, with remaining parts taken from reference TRBV7-9 and TRBJ1-4, reads DTGVSQNPRHKITKRGQNVTFRCDPISEHNRLYWYRQTLGQGPEFLTYFQNEAQLEKSRLLSDRFSAERPKGSFSTLEIQRTEQGDSAMYLCASSLVGAGEKLFFGSGTQLSVL.

This chain joins TRBV6-1 and TRBJ1-2; no clear D gene. The CDR3 is 15 residues long. Trimming took off 2 bases at V and 2 bases at J, with 12 bases between the two ends. Germline CDR1 is MNHNS and CDR2 is SASEGT. The CDR3 sequence is CASSESRLTNYGYTF. Written as DNA, the CDR3 is TGTGCCAGCAGTGAAAGCAGGCTGACGAACTATGGCTACACCTTC.

The J gene is TRBJ2-3, the V gene TRBV28, with a weak D call TRBD2 (6 bases). The CDR3 consists of 15 residues. Trimming stripped 6 bases from V and 2 bases from J, with 15 bases between. Germline V CDR1 and CDR2: MDHEN, SYDVKM. The CDR3 loop is CASSTPGLNTDTQYF. In nucleotides, the CDR3 is TGTGCCAGCAGCACACCGGGACTTAACACAGATACGCAGTATTTT.

The J gene is TRBJ2-1, the V gene TRBV4-1, with D maybe TRBD2 (5 bases). The V gene lost 1 base and the J gene lost 0 bases, with 13 bases spanning the gap. In germline, CDR1 is MGHRA, CDR2 YSYEKL. This CDR3 has 17 amino acids. CDR3 bases: TGCGCCAGCAGCCAAGGCCCTAGAGGGAGCTCCTACAATGAGCAGTTCTTC. Amino acids: CASSQGPRGSSYNEQFF.

J is TRBJ2-1 and V is TRBV20-1; no clear D. CDR3 size: 11 residues. The V end lost 6 bases, the J end lost 9 bases, and 12 bases lay between the germline ends. CDR1 and CDR2 (germline): DFQATT, SNEGSKA (reference sequence). The CDR3 reads CSAAPDSEQFF. DNA of the CDR3: TGCAGTGCCGCCCCAGACTCTGAGCAGTTCTTC.

The CDR3: CASRAAGLYTNIQYF. The CDR3 coding sequence is TGTGCCAGCAGGGCTGCGGGGTTGTATACGAACATTCAGTACTTC. The V and J genes are TRBV4-2 and TRBJ2-4; D perhaps matches TRBD2 (6 bases). In germline, CDR1 is LGHNA, CDR2 YNFKEQ. The V end was cut by 6 bases, the J end by 7 bases, with 19 bases between. This CDR3 has 15 amino acids.

This CDR3 is CASSLEPPGTSGSDEQFF. CDR3 nucleotide sequence: TGCGCCAGCAGCTTGGAACCCCCCGGGACTAGCGGGAGTGATGAGCAGTTCTTC. This sequence joins TRBV5-1 and TRBJ2-1, with TRBD2 matching 14 bases. Per germline, CDR1 SGHRS and CDR2 YFSETQ. This CDR3 is 18 amino acids long. The J segment lost 8 bases and the V segment lost 0 bases, leaving 10 bases of the junction unmatched.

The CDR3 sequence: CASSGGTGAPYEQYF. The CDR3 DNA follows: TGTGCCAGCAGCGGCGGGACAGGGGCACCCTACGAGCAGTACTTC. The rearrangement joins TRBV9 to TRBJ2-7; 10 nucleotides align to TRBD1. CDR1 is SGDLS and CDR2 is YYNGEE in the germline V gene. Trimming cost V 3 bases and J 2 bases; bases outside gene matches: 5. This CDR3 region has 15 residues.